One TCR beta chain is described in this entry. What it binds is unknown. This record comes from a study of CD8 T cells in Susac syndrome. With random hexamers, reverse transcription was performed on about 0.45 to 1 ug of RNA. The amplification used immunoSEQ multiplex PCR on TCR beta CDR3; it spanned 54 Vbeta and 13 Jbeta. TCRdb used MiXCR to reprocess the immunoSEQ multiplex PCR reads, holding one entry per CDR3 protein. The sample contains 150,000 to 180,000 distinct CDR3 sequences, roughly 95% of which appear only once. Sequencing targeted TCR beta in blood CD8+ and CD4+ T cells. Negative isolation was used for CD8+ and CD4+ T cells and FACS enrichment for TEMRA cells. V gave up 4 bases and J gave up 5 bases; unmatched junction bases: 14. CDR3 length: 16 residues. Germline CDR1 is SQVTM and CDR2 is ANQGSEA. Regarding the study as a whole: The TCR sequencing and HLA analysis in the study involved a relatively small number of individuals, as the study acknowledged.

This sequence was found in a human donor with Susac syndrome. The chain is built from TRBV29-1 and TRBJ2-7; 10 bases fit TRBD2. Sample: CD4+ T cells from PBMCs. CDR3 nucleotide sequence: TGCAGCGTTGCTGGACTAGCGGACGAAGGTGTTAACGAGCAGTACTTC. Translating gives CSVAGLADEGVNEQYF.